This T cell receptor beta chain stems from a study of blood T cell repertoires in COVID-19 (dated by TCRdb to about 2020). About the full investigation: The collaborator samples originated in the United States, Italy and Spain and spanned the acute and convalescent phases of COVID-19. The prospective study material was composed of cDNA or gDNA derived from T cells, B-cell-depleted T cells, or PBMCs. Subjects who had been exposed to COVID-19, were actively infected with it, or had recovered from it provided the deeply sampled blood TCRbeta repertoires that made up the dataset. The repertoires were released in a freely available public database intended as a resource for research on the immune response to SARS-CoV-2. The samples were drawn from the first 160 participants of the ongoing ImmuneRACE study and from more than 1,000 subjects provided by 6 global collaborators. Sample metadata almost always included a de-identified subject ID, COVID-19 status, age in years and sex. Where HLA class I and class II types were available, the types were taken from metadata supplied by the sample provider, not from assay-based typing.

Whole blood was collected in K2EDTA tubes by collaborating institutions according to the institutions' own protocols. For TCRbeta analysis, collaborators shipped samples in one of three forms: frozen whole blood, isolated PBMCs, or DNA extracted from either of those sample types. On the study overall, not on this receptor specifically: Clinical and demographic metadata were provided uncurated, with the amount varying by source and participant.

The germline V end is reduced by 1 base and the J end by 2 bases; junction bases left unmatched: 9. The germline V gene provides CDR1 SGHVS and CDR2 FQNEAQ. Its CDR3 holds 17 amino acids, cysteine through phenylalanine. The only DNA kept is the CDR3, 51 bases in frame from the first base. Worth noting for this clone: Its antigen specificity is not known. Base qualities are not recorded, but no much larger clone differs from it by a single base.

The immunoSEQ Assay, a bias-controlled multiplex PCR, was used to amplify TCRbeta CDR3 regions from genomic DNA. Under the source paper's analysis protocol: Within the assay, amplification of reference gene primers was used to estimate how many nucleated cells each sample contained. To quantify the absolute abundance of each unique TCRbeta CDR3 rearrangement, sequence reads were collapsed and filtered. Productive Simpson clonality was computed per sample as the square root of Simpson's diversity index over productive rearrangements. TCRdb provides this immuneACCESS table in a form limited to in-frame rearrangements. Some clones are lacking; in checked studies, under half of them reflect an unresolved V gene, and why the rest are absent is not known. V, J and clone size are taken as reported in that table, and D and trimming were inferred from the DNA itself. The sample table shows about 81,000 clones, and under 90% are seen once. The ten largest clones add up to roughly 13% of the sample.

This receptor was identified in a human donor in a cohort sampled during active COVID-19. Sample: peripheral blood. The rearranged segments are TRBV7-8 and TRBJ2-7; 9 junctional bases match TRBD1. The CDR3 region has the sequence CASSLVAFGTGTYEQYF. The DNA is as follows: TGTGCCAGCAGCTTAGTAGCTTTCGGGACAGGGACCTACGAGCAGTACTTC. The reference TRBV7-8 and TRBJ2-7 proteins fill in what lies around the CDR3, so the full variable domain reads GAGVSQSPRYKVAKRGQDVALRCDPISGHVSLFWYQQALGQGPEFLTYFQNEAQLDKSGLPSDRFFAERPEGSVSTLKIQRTQQEDSAVYLCASSLVAFGTGTYEQYFGPGTRLTVT.